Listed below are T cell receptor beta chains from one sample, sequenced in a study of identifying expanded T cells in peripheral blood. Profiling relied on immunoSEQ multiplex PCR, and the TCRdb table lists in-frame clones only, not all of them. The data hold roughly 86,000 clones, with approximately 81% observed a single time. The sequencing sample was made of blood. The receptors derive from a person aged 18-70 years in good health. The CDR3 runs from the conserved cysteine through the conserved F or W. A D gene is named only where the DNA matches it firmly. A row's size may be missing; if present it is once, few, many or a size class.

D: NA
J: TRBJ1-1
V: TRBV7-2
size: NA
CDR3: CASSLAGTTEAFF
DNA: TGTGCCAGCAGCTTAGCCGGGACAACTGAAGCTTTCTTT

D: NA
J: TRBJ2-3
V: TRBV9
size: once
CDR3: CASSLDPSGPTTDTQYF
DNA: TGTGCCAGCAGCCTCGACCCCAGCGGGCCCACCACAGATACGCAGTATTTT

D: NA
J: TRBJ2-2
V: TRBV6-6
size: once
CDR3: CASNENLNTGELFF
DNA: TGTGCCAGCAACGAGAACCTGAACACCGGGGAGCTGTTTTTT

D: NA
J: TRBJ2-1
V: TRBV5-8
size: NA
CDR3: CASQTGVGNNEQFF
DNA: TGTGCCAGTCAGACGGGGGTAGGAAACAATGAGCAGTTCTTC

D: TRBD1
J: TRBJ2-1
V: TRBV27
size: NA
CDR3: CASSLYPWDRGGSEQFF
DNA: TGTGCCAGCAGTTTATACCCCTGGGACAGGGGAGGGAGTGAGCAGTTCTTC

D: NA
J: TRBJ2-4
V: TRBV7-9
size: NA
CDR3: CASSLGGGSIQYF
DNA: TGTGCCAGCAGCTTGGGGGGTGGGAGCATTCAGTACTTC

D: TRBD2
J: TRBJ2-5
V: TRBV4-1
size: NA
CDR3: CASSLWGGEETQYF
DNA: TGCGCCAGCAGCCTATGGGGAGGGGAAGAGACCCAGTACTTC

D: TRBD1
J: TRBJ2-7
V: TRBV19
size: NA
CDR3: CASSGTGGYYEQYF
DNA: TGTGCCAGTTCCGGGACAGGGGGATACTACGAGCAGTACTTC

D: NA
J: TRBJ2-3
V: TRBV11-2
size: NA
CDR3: CASSLEGDTQYF
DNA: TGTGCCAGCAGCTTAGAAGGTGATACGCAGTATTTT

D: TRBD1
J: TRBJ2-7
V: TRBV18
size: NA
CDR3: CASGTGGSFYEQYF
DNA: TGTGCCAGCGGCACAGGGGGATCATTCTACGAGCAGTACTTC

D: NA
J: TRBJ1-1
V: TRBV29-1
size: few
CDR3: CSVVSAAKNTEAFF
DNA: TGCAGCGTTGTGTCGGCCGCAAAAAACACTGAAGCTTTCTTT

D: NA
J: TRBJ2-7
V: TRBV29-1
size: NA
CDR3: CSVKTKSALSSYEQYF
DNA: TGCAGCGTTAAGACAAAAAGCGCCTTGAGCTCCTACGAGCAGTACTTC

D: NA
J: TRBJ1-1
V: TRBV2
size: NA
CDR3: CASSWGGRPTEAFF
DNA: TGTGCCAGCTCATGGGGGGGCAGACCCACTGAAGCTTTCTTT

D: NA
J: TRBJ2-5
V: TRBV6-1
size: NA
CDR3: CAISQGANTETQYF
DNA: TGTGCCATCTCCCAAGGGGCAAACACAGAGACCCAGTACTTC

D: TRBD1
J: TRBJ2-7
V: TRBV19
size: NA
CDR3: CASSTHMGQVRTTTYEQYF
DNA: TGTGCCAGTAGTACACATATGGGACAGGTCCGTACGACGACCTACGAGCAGTACTTC

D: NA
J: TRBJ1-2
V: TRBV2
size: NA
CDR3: CASSDITLYGYTF
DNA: TGTGCCAGCAGTGATATAACCCTCTATGGCTACACCTTC

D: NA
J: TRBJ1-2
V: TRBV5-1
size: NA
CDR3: CASSFTTTGARYGYTF
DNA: TGCGCCAGCAGCTTTACTACTACGGGGGCGCGGTATGGCTACACCTTC

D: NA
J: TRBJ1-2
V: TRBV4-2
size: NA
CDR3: CASSQGRTSYGYTF
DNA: TGTGCCAGCAGCCAAGGAAGGACCTCCTATGGCTACACCTTC

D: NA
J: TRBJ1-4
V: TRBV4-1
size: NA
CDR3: CASSRGSEKLFF
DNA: TGCGCCAGCAGCCGGGGGAGTGAAAAACTGTTTTTT

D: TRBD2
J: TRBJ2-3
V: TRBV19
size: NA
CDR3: CASSIVPPGTSGFTPSTDTQYF
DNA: TGTGCCAGTAGTATAGTACCACCCGGGACTAGCGGGTTCACACCTAGCACAGATACGCAGTATTTT

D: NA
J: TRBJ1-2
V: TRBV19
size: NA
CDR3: CASNPGTLYGYTF
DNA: TGTGCCAGTAACCCTGGGACACTCTATGGCTACACCTTC

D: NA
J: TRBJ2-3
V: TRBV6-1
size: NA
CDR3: CASSESRQRSTDTQYF
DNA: TGTGCCAGCAGTGAATCCCGACAGAGAAGCACAGATACGCAGTATTTT

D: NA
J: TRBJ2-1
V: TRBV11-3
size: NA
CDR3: CASSLVSNEQFF
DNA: TGTGCCAGCAGCTTAGTTTCCAATGAGCAGTTCTTC

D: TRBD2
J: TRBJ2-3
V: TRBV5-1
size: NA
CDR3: CASRASGPTDTQYF
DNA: TGCGCCAGCAGGGCTAGCGGACCCACAGATACGCAGTATTTT

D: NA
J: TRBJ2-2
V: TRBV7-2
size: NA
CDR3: CASRNPGRAGELFF
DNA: TGTGCCAGCAGGAATCCGGGTCGGGCCGGGGAGCTGTTTTTT

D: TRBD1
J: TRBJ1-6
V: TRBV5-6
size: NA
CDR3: CASSLGTVNSPLHF
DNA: TGTGCCAGCAGCTTAGGGACAGTAAATTCACCCCTCCACTTT

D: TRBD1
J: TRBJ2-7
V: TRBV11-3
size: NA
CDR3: CASSLVARGQGYEQYF
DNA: TGTGCCAGCAGCTTAGTCGCACGGGGACAGGGCTACGAGCAGTACTTC

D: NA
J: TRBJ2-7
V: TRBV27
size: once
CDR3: CASSSTYSGSGQYF
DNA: TGTGCCAGCAGTTCCACTTACTCTGGGTCGGGGCAGTACTTC

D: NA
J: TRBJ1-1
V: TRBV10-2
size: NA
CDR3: CASSEQGTEAFF
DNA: TGCGCCAGCAGTGAGCAGGGGACTGAAGCTTTCTTT

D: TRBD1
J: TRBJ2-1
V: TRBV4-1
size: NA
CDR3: CASSHLTGSSYNEQFF
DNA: TGCGCCAGCAGCCACCTGACAGGGAGCTCCTACAATGAGCAGTTCTTC

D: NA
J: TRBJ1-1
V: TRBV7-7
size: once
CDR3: CASSAHMNTEAFF
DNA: TGTGCCAGCAGCGCACATATGAACACTGAAGCTTTCTTT

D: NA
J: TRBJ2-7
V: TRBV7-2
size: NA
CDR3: CASSPRLASYEQYF
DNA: TGTGCCAGCAGCCCAAGACTTGCCTCCTACGAGCAGTACTTC

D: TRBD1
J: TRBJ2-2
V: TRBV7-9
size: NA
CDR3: CASSFRQGTTGELFF
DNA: TGTGCCAGCAGCTTTCGACAGGGGACCACCGGGGAGCTGTTTTTT